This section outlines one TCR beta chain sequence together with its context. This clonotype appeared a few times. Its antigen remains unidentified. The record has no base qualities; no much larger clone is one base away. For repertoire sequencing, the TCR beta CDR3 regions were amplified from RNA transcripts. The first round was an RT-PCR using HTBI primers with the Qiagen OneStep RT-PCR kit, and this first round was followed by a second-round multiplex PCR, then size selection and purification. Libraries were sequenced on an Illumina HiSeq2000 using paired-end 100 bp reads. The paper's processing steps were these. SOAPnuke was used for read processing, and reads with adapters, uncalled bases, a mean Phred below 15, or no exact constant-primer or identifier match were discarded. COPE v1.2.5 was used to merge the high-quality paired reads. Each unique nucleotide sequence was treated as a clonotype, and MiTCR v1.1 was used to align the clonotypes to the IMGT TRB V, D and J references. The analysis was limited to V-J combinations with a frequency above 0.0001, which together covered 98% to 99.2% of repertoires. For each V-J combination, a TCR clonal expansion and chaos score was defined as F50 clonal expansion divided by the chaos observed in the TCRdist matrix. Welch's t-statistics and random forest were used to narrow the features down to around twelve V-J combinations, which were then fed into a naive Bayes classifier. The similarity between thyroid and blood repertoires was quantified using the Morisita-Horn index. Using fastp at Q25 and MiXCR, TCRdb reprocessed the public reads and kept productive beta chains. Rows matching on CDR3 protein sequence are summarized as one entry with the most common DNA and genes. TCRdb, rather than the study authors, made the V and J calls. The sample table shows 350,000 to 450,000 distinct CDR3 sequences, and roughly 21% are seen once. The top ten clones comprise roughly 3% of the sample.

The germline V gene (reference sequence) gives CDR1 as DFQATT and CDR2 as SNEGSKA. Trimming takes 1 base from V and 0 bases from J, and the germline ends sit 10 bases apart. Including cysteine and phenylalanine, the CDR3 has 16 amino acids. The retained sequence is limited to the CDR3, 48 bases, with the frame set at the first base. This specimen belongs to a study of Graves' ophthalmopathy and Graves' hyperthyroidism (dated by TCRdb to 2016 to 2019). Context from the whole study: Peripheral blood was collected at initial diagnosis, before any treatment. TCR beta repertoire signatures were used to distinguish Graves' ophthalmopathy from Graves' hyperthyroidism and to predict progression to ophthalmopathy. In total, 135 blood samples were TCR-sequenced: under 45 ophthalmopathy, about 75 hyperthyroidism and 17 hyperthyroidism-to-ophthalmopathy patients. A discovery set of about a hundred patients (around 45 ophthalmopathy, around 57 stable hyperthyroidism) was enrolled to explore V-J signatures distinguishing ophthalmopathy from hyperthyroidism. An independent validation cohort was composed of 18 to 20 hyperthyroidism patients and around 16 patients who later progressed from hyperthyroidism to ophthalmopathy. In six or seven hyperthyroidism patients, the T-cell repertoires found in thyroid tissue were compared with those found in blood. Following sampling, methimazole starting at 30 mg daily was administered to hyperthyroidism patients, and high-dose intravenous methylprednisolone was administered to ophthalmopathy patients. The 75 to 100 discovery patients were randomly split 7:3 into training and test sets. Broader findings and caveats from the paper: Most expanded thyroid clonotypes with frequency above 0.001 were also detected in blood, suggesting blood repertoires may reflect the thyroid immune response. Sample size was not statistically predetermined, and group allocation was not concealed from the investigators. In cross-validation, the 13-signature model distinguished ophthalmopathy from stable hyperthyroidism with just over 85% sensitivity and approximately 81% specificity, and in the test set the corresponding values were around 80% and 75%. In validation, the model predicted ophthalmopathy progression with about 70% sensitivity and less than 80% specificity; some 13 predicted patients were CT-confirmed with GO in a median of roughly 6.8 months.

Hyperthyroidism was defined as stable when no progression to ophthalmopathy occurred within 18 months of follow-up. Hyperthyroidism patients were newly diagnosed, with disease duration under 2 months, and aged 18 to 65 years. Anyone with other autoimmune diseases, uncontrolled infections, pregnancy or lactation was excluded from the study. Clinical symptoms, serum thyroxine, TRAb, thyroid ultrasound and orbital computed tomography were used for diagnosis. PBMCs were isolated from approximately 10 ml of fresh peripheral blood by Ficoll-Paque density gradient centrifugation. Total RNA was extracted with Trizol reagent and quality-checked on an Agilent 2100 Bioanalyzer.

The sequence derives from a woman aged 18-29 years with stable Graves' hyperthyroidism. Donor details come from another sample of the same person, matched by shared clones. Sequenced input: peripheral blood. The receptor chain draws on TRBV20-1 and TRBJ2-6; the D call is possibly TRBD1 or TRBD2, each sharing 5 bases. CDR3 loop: CSARGSGTSGANVLTF. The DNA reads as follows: TGCAGTGCTAGAGGGTCAGGGACCTCTGGGGCCAACGTCCTGACTTTC.